The sample holds many counts of the clone carrying this T cell receptor (beta chain). This sample was taken from a study of regulatory T cells in long-lasting Graves disease. The TCR beta library used iRepertoire HTBI primers with Arm-PCR amplification of CDR3. A single record per CDR3 protein comes from TCRdb applying MiXCR to the multiplex PCR reads. This sample has some 250,000 distinct CDR3 sequences, with about 18% found just once. Noted time point: newly diagnosed GD, antithyroid drugs for less than 3 months. Construction of the TCR library relied on RNA isolated from PBMCs. Trimming shortened V by 8 bases and J by 6 bases, and 17 bases separated the two germline ends. Germline V CDR1 and CDR2: MNHEY, SVGEGT. This CDR3 has 14 residues. These records were also assigned to another study, of T cells in Graves' hyperthyroidism and ophthalmopathy.

This sequence joins TRBV6-2 or TRBV6-3 and TRBJ1-5; maybe TRBD1 (5 bases). The input for sequencing was peripheral blood mononuclear cells (PBMCs), taken at new diagnosis, from a patient treated with antithyroid drugs. This sequence was found in a woman in her 30s with Graves disease. This CDR3 is CASFSGSQGQPQHF. CDR3 in DNA: TGTGCCAGCTTTTCAGGGTCTCAGGGTCAGCCCCAGCATTTT.